This T cell receptor (beta chain) was captured in a study of blood T cell repertoires in COVID-19. Turning to the study itself: Spain, Italy and the United States supplied samples that represented acute and convalescent COVID-19. Sources were T cells, B-cell-depleted T cells, or PBMCs; the material itself was cDNA or gDNA.

Germline lookup yields CDR1 MNHEY and CDR2 SMNVEV (reference sequence). Losses at the gene ends were 6 bases for V and 6 bases for J; bases not matched to a gene: 7. CDR3 length: 13 amino acids. As handled by the study authors: Amplification of reference gene primers was used by the study to estimate nucleated cell counts. Assay: immunoSEQ multiplex PCR; the TCRdb copy retains only in-frame clones and omits some. The DNA gave D and trimming, while V, J and clone size come from that table. The profile shows approximately 320,000 clones, roughly 85% of them singletons. What was sequenced was peripheral blood. The J gene is TRBJ1-1, the V gene TRBV27; 7 nucleotides line up with TRBD1. The receptor's source is a human donor in a cohort sampled during active COVID-19. CDR3 in DNA: TGTGCCAGCAGAAGTCACAGGGGTCCTGAAGCTTTCTTT. Its translation is CASRSHRGPEAFF.